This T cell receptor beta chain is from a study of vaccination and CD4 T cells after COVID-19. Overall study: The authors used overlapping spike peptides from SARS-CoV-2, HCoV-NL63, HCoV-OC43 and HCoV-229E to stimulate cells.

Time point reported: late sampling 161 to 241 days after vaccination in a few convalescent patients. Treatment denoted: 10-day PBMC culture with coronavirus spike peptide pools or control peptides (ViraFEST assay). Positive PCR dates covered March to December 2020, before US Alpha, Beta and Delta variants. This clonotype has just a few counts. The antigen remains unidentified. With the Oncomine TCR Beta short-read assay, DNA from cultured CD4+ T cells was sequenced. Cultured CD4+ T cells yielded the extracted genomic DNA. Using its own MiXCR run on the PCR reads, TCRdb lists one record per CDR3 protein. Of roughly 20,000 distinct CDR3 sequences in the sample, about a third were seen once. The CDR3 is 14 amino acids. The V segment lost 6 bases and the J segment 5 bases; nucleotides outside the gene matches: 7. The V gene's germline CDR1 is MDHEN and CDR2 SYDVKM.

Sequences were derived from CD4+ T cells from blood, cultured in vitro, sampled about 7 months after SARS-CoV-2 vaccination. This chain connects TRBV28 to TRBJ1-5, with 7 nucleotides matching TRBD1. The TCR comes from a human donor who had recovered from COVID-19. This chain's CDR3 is CASRIGQVDQPQHF. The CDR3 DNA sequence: TGTGCCAGCAGGATTGGACAGGTAGATCAGCCCCAGCATTTT.